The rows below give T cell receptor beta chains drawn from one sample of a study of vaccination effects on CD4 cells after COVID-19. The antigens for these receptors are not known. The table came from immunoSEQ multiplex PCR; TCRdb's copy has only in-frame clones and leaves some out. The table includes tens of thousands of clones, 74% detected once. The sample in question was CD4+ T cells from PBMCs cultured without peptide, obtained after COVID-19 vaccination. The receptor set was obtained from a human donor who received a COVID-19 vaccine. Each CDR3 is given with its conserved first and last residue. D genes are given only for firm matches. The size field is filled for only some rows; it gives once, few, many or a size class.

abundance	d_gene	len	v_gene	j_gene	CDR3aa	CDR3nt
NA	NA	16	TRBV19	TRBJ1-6	CASSTTGPPDNSPLHF	TGTGCCAGTAGTACCACGGGGCCACCCGATAATTCACCCCTCCACTTT
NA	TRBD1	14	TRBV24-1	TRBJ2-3	CATSQGASTDTQYF	TGTGCCACCAGCCAGGGGGCTTCGACAGATACGCAGTATTTT
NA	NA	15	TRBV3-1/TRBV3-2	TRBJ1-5	CASSQDGGSNQPQHF	TGTGCCAGCAGCCAAGATGGCGGTAGCAATCAGCCCCAGCATTTT
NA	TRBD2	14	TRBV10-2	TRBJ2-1	CASTPGGAYNEQFF	TGCGCCAGCACCCCGGGGGGGGCCTACAATGAGCAGTTCTTC
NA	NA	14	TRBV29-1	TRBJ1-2	CSVDGRGRDYGYTF	TGCAGCGTTGATGGACGGGGCCGTGACTATGGCTACACCTTC
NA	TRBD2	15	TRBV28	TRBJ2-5	CASSLVPSGQETQYF	TGTGCCAGCAGTTTAGTCCCTAGCGGCCAAGAGACCCAGTACTTC
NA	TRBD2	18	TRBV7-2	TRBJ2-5	CASSSLSSGGASRETQYF	TGTGCCAGCAGCTCTCTTTCTAGCGGGGGGGCCAGTAGGGAGACCCAGTACTTC
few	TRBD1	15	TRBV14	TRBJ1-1	CASSHMPGQLLEAFF	TGTGCCAGCAGCCATATGCCGGGACAGTTGCTTGAAGCTTTCTTT
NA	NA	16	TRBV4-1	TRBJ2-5	CASSQGEWGAQETQYF	TGCGCCAGCAGCCAGGGGGAATGGGGGGCCCAAGAGACCCAGTACTTC
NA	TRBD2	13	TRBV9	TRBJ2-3	CASSVGLADTQYF	TGTGCCAGCAGCGTGGGACTAGCAGATACGCAGTATTTT
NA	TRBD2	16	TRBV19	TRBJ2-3	CASSMASSGYTDTQYF	TGTGCCAGTAGTATGGCGTCTAGCGGGTACACAGATACGCAGTATTTT
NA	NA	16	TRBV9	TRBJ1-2	CASSVGGQPTNYGYTF	TGTGCCAGCAGCGTAGGAGGGCAGCCAACTAACTATGGCTACACCTTC
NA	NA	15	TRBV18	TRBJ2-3	CASSQSIGGTDTQYF	TGTGCCAGCTCTCAGAGTATCGGGGGTACAGATACGCAGTATTTT
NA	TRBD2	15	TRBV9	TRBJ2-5	CASSYSGFGKETQYF	TGTGCCAGCAGTTATAGCGGGTTTGGGAAAGAGACCCAGTACTTC
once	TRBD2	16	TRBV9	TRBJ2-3	CASSPGLAGTLDTQYF	TGTGCCAGCAGCCCCGGACTAGCGGGGACGTTGGATACGCAGTATTTT
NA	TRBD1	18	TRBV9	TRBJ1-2	CASSVYLGTGGLVDGYTF	TGTGCCAGCAGCGTATACCTTGGGACAGGGGGCTTGGTCGATGGCTACACCTTC
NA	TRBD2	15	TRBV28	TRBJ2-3	CASSKTSGGADTQYF	TGTGCCAGCAGTAAGACTAGCGGGGGGGCGGATACGCAGTATTTT
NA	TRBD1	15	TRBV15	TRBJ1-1	CATSSNPGGKTEAFF	TGTGCCACCAGCAGCAATCCAGGGGGCAAGACTGAAGCTTTCTTT
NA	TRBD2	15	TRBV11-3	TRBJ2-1	CASSPGLALYNEQFF	TGTGCCAGCAGCCCGGGACTAGCCCTCTACAATGAGCAGTTCTTC
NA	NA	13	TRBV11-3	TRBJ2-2	CASSLVRTGELFF	TGTGCCAGCAGCTTAGTTAGGACCGGGGAGCTGTTTTTT
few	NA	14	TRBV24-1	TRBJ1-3	CATSGAGSGNTIYF	TGTGCCACCAGTGGCGCCGGCTCTGGAAACACCATATATTTT
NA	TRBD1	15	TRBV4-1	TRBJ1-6	CASSARDRDDSPLHF	TGCGCCAGCAGCGCCCGGGACAGGGACGATTCACCCCTCCACTTT
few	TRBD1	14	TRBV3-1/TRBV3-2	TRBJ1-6	CASSRGQEISPLHF	TGTGCCAGCAGCCGTGGACAGGAGATTTCACCCCTCCACTTT
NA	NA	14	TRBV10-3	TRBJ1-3	CAISITSSGNTIYF	TGTGCCATCAGTATCACCTCCTCTGGAAACACCATATATTTT
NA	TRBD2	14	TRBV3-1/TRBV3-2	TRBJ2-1	CASRRAGTYNEQFF	TGTGCCAGCAGGAGAGCGGGGACCTACAATGAGCAGTTCTTC
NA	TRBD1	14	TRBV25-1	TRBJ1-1	CASSGYRGDTEAFF	TGTGCCAGCAGTGGATACAGGGGGGACACTGAAGCTTTCTTT
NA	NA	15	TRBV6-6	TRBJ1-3	CASSHGPASGNTIYF	TGTGCCAGCAGTCACGGACCGGCCTCTGGAAACACCATATATTTT
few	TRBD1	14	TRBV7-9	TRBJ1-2	CASSLGGTEYGYTF	TGTGCCAGCAGCTTAGGCGGGACAGAATATGGCTACACCTTC
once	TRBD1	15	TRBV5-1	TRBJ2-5	CASSSWTGTQETQYF	TGCGCCAGCAGCTCGTGGACAGGGACCCAAGAGACCCAGTACTTC
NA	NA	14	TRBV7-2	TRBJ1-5	CASSPGWFNQPQHF	TGTGCCAGCAGCCCCGGGTGGTTCAATCAGCCCCAGCATTTT
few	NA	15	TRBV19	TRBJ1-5	CASRDSDYSNQPQHF	TGTGCCAGTAGAGACAGCGATTATAGCAATCAGCCCCAGCATTTT
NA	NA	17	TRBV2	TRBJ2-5	CASSEARRSGLGETQYF	TGTGCCAGCAGTGAAGCGCGTAGATCAGGGCTGGGCGAGACCCAGTACTTC
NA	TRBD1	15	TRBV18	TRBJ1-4	CASSPRQGTNEKLFF	TGTGCCAGCTCACCCCGACAGGGGACTAATGAAAAACTGTTTTTT
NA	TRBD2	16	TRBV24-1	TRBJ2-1	CATSDYLGGGAQEQFF	TGTGCCACCAGTGATTACCTGGGCGGGGGGGCCCAGGAGCAGTTCTTC
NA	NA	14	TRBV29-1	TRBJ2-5	CSVDLGASSRTQYF	TGCAGCGTTGACTTGGGAGCCTCTTCGAGGACCCAGTACTTC
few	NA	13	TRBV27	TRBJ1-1	CASSLSTGAGAFF	TGTGCCAGCAGTTTATCGACGGGGGCTGGAGCTTTCTTT